These 22 T cell receptor beta chains share one sample of origin, sequenced in a study of blood T cells in healthy people across ages (dated by TCRdb to between 2015 and 2016). The method behind the library was 5' RACE. Sequencer: Illumina HiSeq 2500. A second PCR of roughly 7 to 12 cycles was run with a J-beta primer mix and a sample-barcoded 5' primer. TCRdb cleaned the public reads at Q25 with fastp, built clones with MiXCR and kept in-frame beta chains. Rows merge per CDR3 protein into single entries with the most common DNA and genes. In this sample the table shows 1.5 million to 2 million distinct CDR3 sequences, around 48% of which occur a single time. The leading ten clones occupy less than 2.5% of the sample. Sequenced sample: blood. The receptors shown here come from a woman in her 40s in good health.

The chain couples TRBV12-5 to TRBJ2-1, with 7 positions matching TRBD1. The length of the CDR3 is 14 residues. CDR1 and CDR2 (germline): LGHNT, FRNRAP. V shed 7 bases and J 2 bases; nucleotides not matched to a gene: 5. CDR3 nucleotides: TGTGCTAGTGCGACAGGGTTCCCCTACAATGAGCAGTTCTTC. Its translation: CASATGFPYNEQFF. The full variable domain, rest sourced from reference TRBV12-5 and TRBJ2-1, is DARVTQTPRHKVTEMGQEVTMRCQPILGHNTVFWYRQTMMQGLELLAYFRNRAPLDDSGMPKDRFSAEMPDATLATLKIQPSEPRDSAVYFCASATGFPYNEQFFGPGTRLTVL.

In DNA form, the CDR3 reads TGTGCCAGCAGCGTAGAGGGTTTTGTCTGGGAGACCCAGTACTTC. Its protein product is CASSVEGFVWETQYF. The rearrangement links TRBV9 to TRBJ2-5, with D unresolved. The V gene's germline CDR1 is SGDLS and CDR2 YYNGEE. The V and J ends lost 0 bases and 5 bases respectively, with 14 bases between them. The CDR3 spans 15 residues.

The V gene is TRBV7-9, the J gene TRBJ2-3; D is perhaps TRBD1 (5 bases). This CDR3 comprises 15 residues. Trimming left V 4 bases short and J 5 bases short, with 16 bases between. Per germline, CDR1 SEHNR and CDR2 FQNEAQ (reference sequence). The DNA for the CDR3 is TGTGCCAGCAGCTCGTGGGGCGGCGCACAAGATACGCAGTATTTT. It encodes CASSSWGGAQDTQYF.

This clonotype came up once. CDR3 sequence reads: CASSHGTGVPPYEQYF. As DNA, the CDR3 is TGCGCCAGCAGCCACGGGACAGGGGTCCCCCCTTACGAGCAGTACTTC. V is TRBV4-1 and J is TRBJ2-7; 10 bases are shared with TRBD1. Germline CDR1 is MGHRA and CDR2 is YSYEKL. This CDR3 contains 16 residues. V dropped 3 bases and J dropped 4; count of bases not matched to a gene: 9.

About this clonotype: Germline and junction disagree at one end, which may indicate a read error. The chain has TRBV12-3 or TRBV12-4 and TRBJ2-3, with D possibly TRBD2 on 7 matching bases. The CDR3 runs 14 residues. The CDR3 spells CASIRGGRADAQYF. In nucleotides, the CDR3 is TGTGCCAGCATCAGGGGAGGGAGAGCAGATGCGCAGTATTTT.

This clonotype appeared a few times. The chain combines TRBV5-1 with TRBJ2-1, with 9 nucleotides matching TRBD2. Germline V gene data show CDR1 as SGHRS and CDR2 as YFSETQ. This CDR3 is 16 amino acids long. With 1 base clipped from V and 5 bases from J, the junction kept 7 bases outside the gene matches. The DNA for the CDR3 is TGCGCCAGCAGCTTGTGGTCGGCGGGGGGGAACAATGAGCAGTTCTTC. Its translation: CASSLWSAGGNNEQFF.

V usage is TRBV6-1 and J usage is TRBJ2-7; D not certain. Germline V CDR1 and CDR2: MNHNS, SASEGT. V was pared by 0 bases and J by 1 base, with 10 bases between. CDR3 length equals 15 residues. As DNA, the CDR3 is TGTGCCAGCAGTGAAGCGGAGTTCCTGTCCTACGAGCAGTACTTC. Translated: CASSEAEFLSYEQYF.

V usage is TRBV18 and J usage is TRBJ2-5; the D is unclear. TRBJ2-7 matches the DNA end more closely, so the J call is doubtful. Germline loops: CDR1 KGHSH, CDR2 LQKENI. This CDR3 has 14 amino acids. The chain's CDR3 is CASSPNSPPDEQYF. CDR3 bases: TGTGCCAGCTCACCAAACAGCCCACCGGACGAGCAGTACTTC.

This rearrangement joins TRBV18 to TRBJ2-5; 9 bases fit TRBD1. V trimming: 3 bases; J trimming: 1 base; junction bases outside the gene matches: 9. The V gene's germline CDR1 is KGHSH and CDR2 LQKENI. CDR3 size: 17 residues. The CDR3 here is CASSPVRLTGGQETQYF. The CDR3 DNA reads TGTGCCAGCTCACCGGTACGACTGACAGGGGGCCAAGAGACCCAGTACTTC.

This chain uses TRBV6-1 with TRBJ1-6; D may be TRBD1 (5 bases). CDR3 length: 15 residues. Trimming left V 6 bases short and J 6 bases short, with 15 bases between. Germline CDR1 and CDR2: MNHNS and SASEGT. CDR3 bases: TGTGCCAGCAGCGTAGAACGAGGGGCTAATTCACCCCTCCACTTT. Amino acid sequence: CASSVERGANSPLHF.

This clonotype was seen at least ten times. The chain joins TRBV7-9 to TRBJ2-7; tentatively, D is TRBD1 (5 bases). CDR1 SEHNR and CDR2 FQNEAQ come from the germline V gene (reference sequence). This CDR3 region has 12 residues. Trimming stripped 3 bases from V and 3 bases from J, with 6 bases between. As DNA, the CDR3 is TGTGCCAGCAGCTTCGACAGCTACGAGCAGTACTTC. Translated: CASSFDSYEQYF.

V and J are TRBV6-2 or TRBV6-3 and TRBJ2-5; D is possibly TRBD2 (6 bases). V lost 6 bases and J 2 bases, leaving 13 bases between the germline ends. CDR1 is MNHEY, CDR2 SVGEGT, per germline. There are 14 residues in the CDR3. The CDR3 spells CASRIGTGQETQYF. The CDR3, as DNA: TGTGCCAGCAGGATCGGGACTGGGCAAGAGACCCAGTACTTC.

The V and J genes are TRBV13 and TRBJ2-5; D may be TRBD1 (6 bases). With the DNA end fitting TRBJ2-7 better, the J assignment may be wrong. Germline V gene lookup returns CDR1 PRHDT and CDR2 FYEKMQ (reference sequence). This CDR3 spans 13 amino acids. This CDR3 is CASSSHRVNEQYF. Here the CDR3 DNA reads TGTGCCAGCAGCTCCCACAGGGTGAACGAGCAGTACTTC.

In this sample, this clonotype turned up a few times. The J gene is TRBJ2-3, the V gene TRBV5-5; D gene unclear. CDR1 SGHKS and CDR2 YYEKEE come from the germline V gene (reference sequence). CDR3 length equals 12 residues. V was clipped by 3 bases and J by 7 bases, with 9 bases between them. CDR3 amino acids: CASSSGVNTQYF. DNA of the CDR3: TGTGCCAGCAGCTCGGGTGTGAATACGCAGTATTTT.

This sequence joins TRBV20-1 and TRBJ2-1; 10 bases align to TRBD2. After removal of 5 bases from V and 5 bases from J, the junction contained 15 bases not matched to a gene. Germline V gene lookup returns CDR1 DFQATT and CDR2 SNEGSKA (reference sequence). The CDR3 length is 17 residues. This CDR3 is CSAPLAAGGFRDNEQFF. As DNA, the CDR3 is TGCAGTGCTCCACTGGCAGCGGGGGGGTTCAGGGACAATGAGCAGTTCTTC.

This clonotype turned up a few times. The chain combines TRBV12-3 or TRBV12-4 with TRBJ1-1, with 8 bases fitting TRBD1. The CDR3 consists of 16 residues. V lost 4 bases and J lost 4; bases outside the gene matches: 11. CDR3 sequence reads: CASSSPDREGITEAFF. Written as DNA, the CDR3 is TGTGCCAGCAGTTCTCCGGACAGGGAGGGGATCACTGAAGCTTTCTTT.

The table lists this clonotype with a few counts. The chain combines TRBV5-1 with TRBJ2-3; no definite D call. CDR3 size: 15 residues. The germline V and J ends were trimmed by 5 bases and 0 bases, with 13 bases remaining between them. The germline CDR1 and CDR2 sequences are SGHRS and YFSETQ. The CDR3 bases are TGCGCCAGCAGTGTCATCGCGCGTAGCACAGATACGCAGTATTTT. It yields the protein CASSVIARSTDTQYF.

This clonotype has just a few counts. J is TRBJ2-1 and V is TRBV4-2, with 9 bases that match TRBD1. Germline V gene sequence: CDR1 LGHNA, CDR2 YNFKEQ. V was clipped by 1 base and J by 9 bases; unmatched bases: 13. The CDR3 spans 17 residues. The chain's CDR3 is CASSQGRPGQGFGEQFF. The CDR3 DNA sequence: TGTGCCAGCAGCCAAGGAAGACCAGGACAGGGGTTTGGTGAGCAGTTCTTC.

V usage is TRBV6-6 and J usage is TRBJ1-2; maybe TRBD1 (5 bases). CDR1 is MNHNY, CDR2 SVGAGI, per germline (reference sequence). Trimming pared 6 bases from V and 4 bases from J, leaving 12 bases between. The CDR3 is made up of 13 amino acids. DNA of the CDR3: TGTGCCAGCAGCGGCCCAGGGACCTATGGCTACACCTTC. Amino acid sequence: CASSGPGTYGYTF.

The chain recombines TRBV21-1 with TRBJ2-7; the table's D gene call, TRBD1, was not cross checked with the DNA. The J call could be wrong; TRBJ2-5 is a better fit for the DNA end. TRBV21-1 is noted as a pseudogene. The CDR3 length is 16 residues. CDR3 DNA sequence: TGTGCCAGGCCTTGGACAGGGGCCACCGGAGGAGAGACCCAGTACTTC. Translating it yields CARPWTGATGGETQYF.

The chain uses TRBV20-1 and TRBJ1-2; D might be TRBD1 (6 bases). The germline gives CDR1 DFQATT, CDR2 SNEGSKA (reference sequence). CDR3 size: 14 residues. Trimming took off 3 bases at V and 5 bases at J, with 16 bases between the two ends. As DNA, the CDR3 is TGCAGTGCTAGTAAACAGGGAATAGGGTATGGCTACACCTTC. Protein: CSASKQGIGYGYTF.

This clonotype occurred a few times. The genes are TRBV12-3 or TRBV12-4 and TRBJ2-4; a possible D gene is TRBD2 (5 bases). The CDR3 length is 16 residues. V was shortened by 4 bases and J by 6 bases, with 19 bases between the two germline ends. Written as DNA, the CDR3 is TGTGCCAGCAGTTCCCCCCCCTCGGGGAGTGGAAACATTCAGTACTTC. Protein: CASSSPPSGSGNIQYF.